The clone carrying this TCR beta chain was observed a few times. Antigen: not known. The data were produced by immunoSEQ multiplex PCR, yet TCRdb's version contains in-frame clones alone and is incomplete. The data show around 60,000 clones, about 89% seen once. The CDR3 length is 12 residues. Per the germline V gene, CDR1 is GTSNPN and CDR2 is SVGIG (reference sequence). V lost 4 bases to trimming and J lost 3 bases, with 6 bases between them. This sample is part of a study of PD-1 blockade in classical Hodgkin lymphoma. General observations from the study: Underlying causes for the observed repertoire differences were not defined, possibly disease activity or prior therapy. Diversity similar to that of newly diagnosed patients was seen at baseline in complete responders.

Indicated time point: cycle 4 day 1 (C4D1), after five to seven weeks of nivolumab. The patients all showed relapse after autologous stem cell transplantation, while their brentuximab vedotin exposure varied. The source material was peripheral blood mononuclear cells (PBMCs), sampled before the fourth cycle of nivolumab. This chain uses TRBV30 with TRBJ2-2; D not resolved. The sequence was collected from a human donor with classical Hodgkin lymphoma. The CDR3 DNA reads TGTGCCTGGACCCTATACACCGGGGAGCTGTTTTTT. Amino acids: CAWTLYTGELFF.